These T cell receptor beta chains were read from a single sample in a study of CD8 T cells in ankylosing spondylitis. TCRdb reanalysed the 5' RACE reads using MiXCR and keeps one entry per CDR3 protein. The table has 250,000 to 300,000 distinct CDR3 sequences, around 19% seen once. Sequenced: blood, either unsorted or a sorted T cell fraction (not recorded which). Receptors originate from a male donor with ankylosing spondylitis or in good health (not recorded which). The CDR3 runs from the conserved cysteine through the conserved F or W. D genes are given only for firm matches. Clone size is not always given. Where it is, it says once, few, many or a class for expanded clones.

d_call | j_call | clone_size | v_call | cdr3_aa | cdr3_nt
- | TRBJ2-1 | few | TRBV30 | CAWNTDRGSYNEQFF | TGTGCCTGGAACACTGACCGGGGGAGTTACAATGAGCAGTTCTTC
- | TRBJ1-1 | few | TRBV20-1 | CSAGMGKINTEAFF | TGCAGTGCCGGGATGGGAAAAATTAACACTGAAGCTTTCTTT
- | TRBJ1-5 | few | TRBV5-8 | CASSFGWSGVNQPQHF | TGTGCCAGCAGCTTCGGGTGGTCGGGGGTCAATCAGCCCCAGCATTTT
- | TRBJ2-5 | few | TRBV28 | CASSLYLRQLQETQYF | TGTGCCAGCAGTTTATATCTCCGGCAGTTACAAGAGACCCAGTACTTC
- | TRBJ1-1 | few | TRBV5-1 | CASSWGMGAANTEAFF | TGCGCCAGCAGCTGGGGGATGGGGGCTGCGAACACTGAAGCTTTCTTT
- | TRBJ2-1 | - | TRBV28 | CASSFPRGGGNEQFF | TGTGCCAGCAGTTTCCCCAGAGGGGGGGGCAATGAGCAGTTCTTC
- | TRBJ1-1 | few | TRBV3-1 | CASSPSHTEAFF | TGTGCCAGCAGCCCCAGTCACACTGAAGCTTTCTTT
TRBD2 | TRBJ2-1 | many | TRBV12-3/TRBV12-4 | CASSLLPSGNEQFF | TGTGCCAGCAGTTTACTGCCTAGCGGCAATGAGCAGTTCTTC
- | TRBJ2-3 | - | TRBV24-1 | CATSGRSTDTQYF | TGTGCCACCAGCGGCCGAAGCACAGATACGCAGTATTTT
- | TRBJ1-4 | - | TRBV5-1 | CANSLAGQPTTLFF | TGCGCCAACAGCTTGGCTGGGCAGCCTACGACACTGTTTTTT
TRBD2 | TRBJ2-1 | - | TRBV15 | CATSRDRAGITYNEQFF | TGTGCCACCAGCAGAGACCGAGCGGGAATCACCTACAATGAGCAGTTCTTC
TRBD1 | TRBJ1-4 | - | TRBV2 | CASSEEGTGSEKLFF | TGTGCCAGCAGTGAAGAAGGGACAGGGTCCGAAAAACTGTTTTTT
- | TRBJ1-5 | - | TRBV27 | CASSLTGGAKQPQHF | TGTGCCAGCAGTTTAACGGGTGGGGCGAAACAGCCCCAGCATTTT
- | TRBJ1-1 | few | TRBV10-3 | CAIRVERANTEAFF | TGTGCCATCAGGGTTGAAAGGGCGAACACTGAAGCTTTCTTT